The 7 T cell receptor beta chains in this list originate from one sample, sequenced in a study of metastatic and nonmetastatic thyroid tumors. No patient received treatment before thyroid surgery. TCRdb used MiXCR to call clones anew from the PCR reads. The table lists under 8,500 clones, roughly two fifths of them singletons. The sequencing input was tumor tissue. The receptors here all came from a female donor with papillary thyroid cancer or a benign thyroid nodule (not recorded which). Some clones in this sample may be carry-over from other donors' samples.

Only a few counts were recorded for this clone. The chain is built from TRBV6-1 and TRBJ1-1; no firm D call. CDR3 length: 12 amino acids. The ends were cut back, 5 bases at V and 4 bases at J, with 8 bases in the middle. Germline V gene sequence: CDR1 MNHNS, CDR2 SASEGT. CDR3 sequence: CASSRRSTEAFF. Here the CDR3 DNA reads TGTGCCAGCAGTCGACGAAGCACTGAAGCTTTCTTT.

This clone was observed a few times. V is TRBV6-4 and J is TRBJ2-3; D may be TRBD1 or TRBD2 (5 bases each). The V gene lost 3 bases and the J gene lost 1 base, with 8 bases spanning the gap. Germline loops: CDR1 MRHNA, CDR2 SNTAGT. The length of the CDR3 is 14 residues. CDR3 residues: CASSEGDGTDTQYF. The CDR3 DNA is TGTGCCAGCAGTGAGGGGGACGGCACAGATACGCAGTATTTT.

The chain is built from TRBV18 and TRBJ1-2; D might be TRBD1 (5 bases). Germline V CDR1 and CDR2: KGHSH, LQKENI. CDR3 size: 17 residues. V gave up 3 bases and J gave up 1 base, with 18 bases separating them. The CDR3 coding sequence is TGTGCCAGCTCACCTGGACACCCGAGAGGGTATAACTATGGCTACACCTTC. This codes for CASSPGHPRGYNYGYTF.

The chain uses TRBV19 and TRBJ2-7; TRBD2 is a possible D gene (6 bases). V was cut by 3 bases and J by 0 bases, with 15 bases left in between. Germline loops: CDR1 LNHDA, CDR2 SQIVND (reference sequence). The CDR3 spans 16 residues. The CDR3 DNA follows: TGTGCCAGTAGTATCGGGAAAAGCGGGTACTCCTACGAGCAGTACTTC. It codes for CASSIGKSGYSYEQYF.

The rearrangement joins TRBV3-1 to TRBJ2-1; possibly TRBD1 for D (5 bases). Trimming took off 5 bases at V and 1 base at J, with 12 bases between the two ends. This CDR3 comprises 15 residues. Per the germline V gene, CDR1 is LGHDT and CDR2 is YNNKEL (reference sequence). CDR3 sequence: CASSSPRESYNEQFF. Written as DNA, the CDR3 is TGTGCCAGCAGCTCCCCCAGGGAATCCTACAATGAGCAGTTCTTC.

The chain employs TRBV3-1 and TRBJ1-5, with 8 bases lining up with TRBD1. From germline, CDR1 is LGHDT and CDR2 YNNKEL (reference sequence). J was trimmed by 3 bases and V by 0 bases; bases with no gene match: 16. CDR3 length equals 20 residues. This CDR3 reads CASSQERGVGRTGNNQPQHF. In nucleotides, the CDR3 is TGTGCCAGCAGCCAAGAGCGGGGAGTGGGTAGGACAGGGAACAATCAGCCCCAGCATTTT.

This clone appeared a few times. A much larger clone differs by one base, so this may be a read error. V usage is TRBV30 and J usage is TRBJ1-1; D possibly corresponds to TRBD1 (5 bases). The germline gives CDR1 GTSNPN, CDR2 SVGIG (reference sequence). The CDR3 extends over 13 amino acids. The CDR3 loop reads CAWSAWGDTVAFF. The CDR3 DNA sequence: TGTGCCTGGAGTGCCTGGGGCGACACTGTAGCTTTCTTT. Drawing the rest from reference TRBV30 and TRBJ1-1, the complete variable domain is SQTIHQWPATLVQPVGSPLSLECTVEGTSNPNLYWYRQAAGRGLQLLFYSVGIGQISSEVPQNLSASRPQDRQFILSSKKLLLSDSGFYLCAWSAWGDTVAFFGQGTRLTVV.